This entry lists 2 T cell receptor beta chains sequenced from one sample in a study of T cells in Graves' hyperthyroidism and ophthalmopathy. Researchers took RNA transcripts and amplified the TCR beta CDR3 regions from them. HTBI primers were used for first-round RT-PCR of the TCR CDR3. Each CDR3 protein is one row after TCRdb ran MiXCR on the multiplex PCR reads. The sample gives some 760,000 distinct CDR3 sequences, 12% to 15% of which show up once; 10% is in the top ten. Sequenced: blood. The receptors derive from a woman under 30 with Graves' hyperthyroidism.

There are many counts of this clonotype. The chain employs TRBV2 and TRBJ1-5; TRBD1 is a possible D gene (6 bases). CDR1 and CDR2 from the germline V gene are SNHLY and FYNNEI. V was trimmed by 3 bases and J by 7 bases, leaving 16 bases between them. The CDR3 has 15 residues. The chain's CDR3 is CASSDLQGSEQPQHF. CDR3 DNA: TGTGCCAGCAGTGATCTACAGGGTTCAGAGCAGCCCCAGCATTTT.

This clonotype has a count of ten or more. This chain joins TRBV27 and TRBJ2-7, with 11 bases aligning to TRBD2. The germline gives CDR1 MNHEY, CDR2 SMNVEV (reference sequence). V gave up 5 bases and J gave up 0 bases; unmatched junction bases: 3. The CDR3 totals 15 residues. The CDR3 loop reads CASSTTSGSSYEQYF. CDR3 DNA: TGTGCCAGCAGTACAACTAGCGGGAGCTCCTACGAGCAGTACTTC.